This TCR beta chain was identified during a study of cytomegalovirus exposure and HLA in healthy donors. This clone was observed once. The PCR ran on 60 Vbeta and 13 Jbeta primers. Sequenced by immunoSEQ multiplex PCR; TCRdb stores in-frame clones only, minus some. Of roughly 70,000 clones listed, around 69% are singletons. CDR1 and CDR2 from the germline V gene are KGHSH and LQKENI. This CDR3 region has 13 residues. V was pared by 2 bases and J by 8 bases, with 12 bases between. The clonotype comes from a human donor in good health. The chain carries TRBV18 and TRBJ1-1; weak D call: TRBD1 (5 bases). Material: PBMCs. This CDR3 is CASSPEQASEAFF. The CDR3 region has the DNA TGTGCCAGCTCACCAGAACAGGCATCCGAAGCTTTCTTT.